The rows below give T cell receptor beta chains drawn from one sample of a study of PD-1 blockade in classical Hodgkin lymphoma. Using immunoSEQ multiplex PCR, the repertoire was profiled, and TCRdb retains in-frame clones only, with some absent. The data hold about 17,000 clones, with approximately 81% observed a single time. The source was CD4+ T cells from blood, collected before the fourth cycle of nivolumab. The source is a human donor with classical Hodgkin lymphoma. Both conserved end residues are part of each CDR3. D genes are given only for firm matches. Some rows mark clone size as missing; the rest say once, few, many or name a class of expanded clone.

CDR3	DNA	V	J	D	size	length
CASSLMAVDTQYF	TGTGCCAGCAGCCTCATGGCGGTAGATACGCAGTATTTT	TRBV11-2	TRBJ2-3	-	-	13
CASRRQGAIGNQPQHF	TGTGCCAGCAGAAGACAGGGGGCTATCGGCAATCAGCCCCAGCATTTT	TRBV6-6	TRBJ1-5	TRBD1	few	16
CAIREPRDRASSYNEQFF	TGTGCCATCAGGGAACCACGAGACAGGGCGAGCTCCTACAATGAGCAGTTCTTC	TRBV10-3	TRBJ2-1	TRBD1	-	18
CASSEAGGLAVYNEQFF	TGTGCCAGCAGTGAAGCGGGGGGACTAGCAGTCTACAATGAGCAGTTCTTC	TRBV6-1	TRBJ2-1	TRBD2	-	17
CASSYSPGGTGEKLFF	TGTGCCAGCAGTTACTCCCCTGGGGGGACAGGAGAAAAACTGTTTTTT	TRBV6-5	TRBJ1-4	TRBD1	-	16
CAISERLAGGPADTDTQYF	TGTGCCATCAGTGAAAGACTAGCGGGGGGGCCTGCGGACACAGATACGCAGTATTTT	TRBV10-3	TRBJ2-3	TRBD2	-	19
CASSRTRILRNEQFF	TGTGCCAGCAGCCGGACTAGGATCCTGCGCAATGAGCAGTTCTTC	TRBV7-2	TRBJ2-1	TRBD2	-	15
CASSVDLWETQYF	TGTGCCAGCAGCGTAGATCTTTGGGAGACCCAGTACTTC	TRBV9	TRBJ2-5	-	-	13
CSAGTGGEKLFF	TGCAGCGCCGGGACAGGGGGAGAAAAACTGTTTTTT	TRBV29-1	TRBJ1-4	TRBD1	-	12
CASSSFTATGYGSPLHF	TGTGCCAGCAGTTCTTTTACCGCGACAGGGTATGGTTCACCCCTCCACTTT	TRBV2	TRBJ1-6	TRBD1	-	17
CASSFAENTEAFF	TGTGCCAGCAGCTTCGCGGAGAACACTGAAGCTTTCTTT	TRBV7-2	TRBJ1-1	-	-	13
CASRDTSEETQYF	TGCGCCAGCAGGGATACTAGCGAAGAGACCCAGTACTTC	TRBV10-2	TRBJ2-5	TRBD2	-	13
CATQGGAGGNTGELFF	TGTGCCACCCAAGGCGGAGCGGGGGGTAACACCGGGGAGCTGTTTTTT	TRBV2	TRBJ2-2	TRBD2	-	16
CASSLGRETQYF	TGTGCCAGCAGCCTGGGTAGGGAGACCCAGTACTTC	TRBV7-2	TRBJ2-5	-	-	12
CASSGGRGKMFQPQHF	TGTGCCAGTAGTGGGGGTAGGGGAAAGATGTTTCAGCCCCAGCATTTT	TRBV19	TRBJ1-5	-	once	16
CATSRDSLRGGPGNTIYF	TGTGCCACCAGCAGAGATTCCCTCAGAGGGGGACCCGGAAACACCATATATTTT	TRBV15	TRBJ1-3	-	-	18
CASSPTGWGYGYTF	TGTGCCAGCAGCCCGACTGGTTGGGGCTATGGCTACACCTTC	TRBV11-1	TRBJ1-2	-	-	14
CASGQTSDRDRGKLFF	TGTGCTAGTGGTCAGACCTCCGACAGGGACCGGGGAAAACTGTTTTTT	TRBV12-5	TRBJ1-4	TRBD1	-	16
CASSRLKTGTQETQYF	TGCGCCAGCAGCCGCTTAAAGACAGGGACACAAGAGACCCAGTACTTC	TRBV5-1	TRBJ2-5	TRBD1	-	16
CSASYRDTQYF	TGCAGTGCTAGCTACCGGGATACGCAGTATTTT	TRBV20-1	TRBJ2-3	-	-	11
CASSKNRFSDSPLHF	TGTGCCAGCAGCAAAAACAGGTTTTCTGATTCACCCCTCCACTTT	TRBV6-5	TRBJ1-6	-	-	15
CASSQSVSETQYF	TGCGCCAGCAGCCAATCGGTGTCGGAGACCCAGTACTTC	TRBV4-3	TRBJ2-5	-	-	13
CASSPGTGYSPLHF	TGTGCCAGCAGTCCCGGGACAGGGTATTCACCCCTCCACTTT	TRBV2	TRBJ1-6	TRBD1	-	14
CASSSRAEGEKLFF	TGTGCCAGCAGCTCCAGGGCGGAGGGTGAAAAACTGTTTTTT	TRBV6-6	TRBJ1-4	-	-	14
CSVGYSYSYEQYF	TGCAGCGTTGGGTACTCTTACTCCTACGAGCAGTACTTC	TRBV29-1	TRBJ2-7	-	once	13
CASRPIKDRVFAGELFF	TGCGCCAGCAGACCCATAAAGGACAGGGTCTTTGCCGGGGAGCTGTTTTTT	TRBV5-1	TRBJ2-2	TRBD1	-	17
CASSRRPDFTDTQYF	TGTGCCAGCTCACGACGCCCTGATTTCACAGATACGCAGTATTTT	TRBV18	TRBJ2-3	-	-	15
CASRLSHNSNQPQHF	TGTGCCAGCAGATTAAGTCATAATAGCAATCAGCCCCAGCATTTT	TRBV6-5	TRBJ1-5	-	-	15
CAIREGQGFYEQYF	TGTGCCATCAGGGAGGGACAGGGGTTCTACGAGCAGTACTTC	TRBV10-3	TRBJ2-7	TRBD1	-	14
CASSFGGGLAGDYEQYF	TGTGCCAGCAGCTTCGGGGGGGGACTAGCGGGAGACTACGAGCAGTACTTC	TRBV7-2	TRBJ2-7	TRBD2	-	17
CASSPLQGARTEAFF	TGTGCCAGTAGTCCCTTACAGGGGGCGCGAACTGAAGCTTTCTTT	TRBV19	TRBJ1-1	TRBD1	once	15
CASSFSGLAGAYTGELFF	TGTGCCAGCAGCTTTTCGGGTCTAGCGGGGGCCTACACCGGGGAGCTGTTTTTT	TRBV13	TRBJ2-2	TRBD2	-	18
CASSLEAGALNEQFF	TGTGCCAGCAGCTTAGAGGCGGGGGCCCTCAATGAGCAGTTCTTC	TRBV7-6	TRBJ2-1	-	-	15
CASSLNNEQFF	TGTGCCAGCAGCTTAAACAATGAGCAGTTCTTC	TRBV5-4	TRBJ2-1	-	-	11
CASSLDIPGNTGELFF	TGCGCCAGCAGCTTGGATATTCCAGGCAACACCGGGGAGCTGTTTTTT	TRBV5-1	TRBJ2-2	-	-	16
CAWSVGVSYNSPLHF	TGTGCCTGGAGTGTGGGTGTCTCCTATAATTCACCCCTCCACTTT	TRBV30	TRBJ1-6	-	-	15
CASSFGFTGELFF	TGTGCCAGCAGCTTTGGGTTCACCGGGGAGCTGTTTTTT	TRBV11-3	TRBJ2-2	-	-	13
CASSQAGKQETQYF	TGCGCCAGCAGCCAAGCCGGGAAACAAGAGACCCAGTACTTC	TRBV4-1	TRBJ2-5	-	few	14
CASGLASSGRAEYEQYF	TGTGCTAGTGGTTTGGCGTCTAGCGGGAGGGCCGAGTACGAGCAGTACTTC	TRBV12-5	TRBJ2-7	TRBD2	-	17
CASSPLAGRSDTQYF	TGTGCCAGCAGCCCACTAGCGGGGAGGTCAGATACGCAGTATTTT	TRBV7-9	TRBJ2-3	TRBD2	-	15